This entry concerns a single T cell receptor beta chain. This same CDR3 is encoded by further DNA sequences in the sample. The sample comes from a study of T cell clones after liver transplantation. Turning to the study itself: Tolerant meant at least one year fully off immunosuppression without liver enzymes above twice normal.

Produced via immunoSEQ multiplex PCR; TCRdb's table is partial and in-frame only. In the table there are 25,000 to 35,000 clones, about 95% of which are singletons. V lost 4 bases and J lost 2, with 18 bases in between. The CDR3 has 17 residues. Germline CDR1 reads MDHEN; CDR2 reads SYDVKM. The origin of this receptor is a human patient who received a liver transplant. Some T cells could come from the graft donor. The chain joins TRBV28 to TRBJ1-3; TRBD1 might be the D (6 bases). This material consisted of CD8+ T cells from blood, taken 12 months after liver transplant. The CDR3 here is CASSSPLQGNAGNTIYF. The CDR3 nucleotides read TGTGCCAGCAGTTCGCCCCTACAGGGTAATGCTGGAAACACCATATATTTT. The variable domain in full, completed from reference TRBV28 and TRBJ1-3, reads DVKVTQSSRYLVKRTGEKVFLECVQDMDHENMFWYRQDPGLGLRLIYFSYDVKMKEKGDIPEGYSVSREKKERFSLILESASTNQTSMYLCASSSPLQGNAGNTIYFGEGSWLTVV.